This T cell receptor (beta chain) was retrieved from a study of cytomegalovirus exposure and HLA in healthy donors. Study summary: Within the Caucasian-associated ancestry cluster were roughly 81% of the approximately 400 genotyped donors.

A note on this clone: Its matching antigen is unknown.

The germline CDR1 and CDR2 sequences are SGDLS and YYNGEE. After removal of 4 bases from V and 6 bases from J, the junction contained 9 bases not matched to a gene. The CDR3 runs 17 residues. Vbeta (60) and Jbeta (13) primers were used in the PCR. Sequenced by immunoSEQ multiplex PCR; TCRdb stores in-frame clones only, minus some. The profile shows more than 100,000 clones, roughly 79% of them singletons. The study, taken as a whole, reports: Most of the TCR beta V segments (in an earlier analysis) were productive either about 87% or about 30% of the time.

This chain links TRBV9 with TRBJ1-6; 11 bases are a match to TRBD1. The sequence was collected from a male donor in good health and CMV-seronegative. Sample: PBMCs. This CDR3 reads CASSTGGTGGFNSPLHF. CDR3 sequence (DNA): TGTGCCAGCAGCACAGGTGGGACAGGGGGGTTTAATTCACCCCTCCACTTT.